Presented here are 10 T cell receptor beta chains from one specimen sequenced in a study of T cell responses to AZD1222 COVID-19 vaccine. Sequencing was performed with immunoSEQ multiplex PCR; in TCRdb, only in-frame clones are kept and a portion is missing. The repertoire holds roughly 110,000 clones, about 92% seen once, with over 7% in the top ten. The sample here was peripheral blood, taken 28 days after the second AZD1222 dose. Every receptor here comes from an adult who received the AZD1222 COVID-19 vaccine.

V usage is TRBV19 and J usage is TRBJ1-5, with D uncertain. CDR3 length equals 14 residues. Germline loops: CDR1 LNHDA, CDR2 SQIVND (reference sequence). The ends were cut back, 6 bases at V and 6 bases at J, with 15 bases in the middle. CDR3 protein: CASSPLPYSQPQHF. CDR3 in DNA: TGTGCCAGTAGCCCTCTCCCCTACAGTCAGCCCCAGCATTTT.

The V and J genes are TRBV28 and TRBJ2-5, with D tentatively TRBD2 (5 bases). Looked up from germline, CDR1 is MDHEN and CDR2 is SYDVKM. The CDR3 contains 13 residues. Trimming stripped 2 bases from V and 4 bases from J, with 8 bases between. The CDR3 reads CASSLGAVETQYF. CDR3 nucleotides: TGTGCCAGCAGTTTAGGAGCGGTAGAGACCCAGTACTTC.

This chain uses TRBV30 with TRBJ1-6, with no clear D. This CDR3 has 12 residues. Germline CDR1 is GTSNPN and CDR2 is SVGIG (reference sequence). Trimming took 5 bases from V and 13 from J, leaving 15 bases between them. The DNA for the CDR3 is TGTGCCTGGGCGATAGGCCGAGTTCCCCTCCACTTT. Translation: CAWAIGRVPLHF.

The rearrangement uses TRBV6-6 and TRBJ2-7; TRBD2 matches 9 bases. There are 14 residues in the CDR3. Germline-derived CDR1 and CDR2 are MNHNY and SVGAGI (reference sequence). V was clipped by 6 bases and J by 3 bases; unmatched bases: 6. The CDR3 DNA follows: TGTGCCAGCAGGTGGACTAGCGCCGTCTACGAGCAGTACTTC. This codes for CASRWTSAVYEQYF.

V and J are TRBV7-8 and TRBJ1-2; D is ambiguous. The V and J ends lost 5 bases and 0 bases respectively, with 19 bases between them. Germline V gene sequence: CDR1 SGHVS, CDR2 FQNEAQ. The CDR3 has 17 residues. This chain's CDR3 is CASSPGGRVAANYGYTF. CDR3 bases: TGTGCCAGCAGCCCCGGTGGGCGGGTGGCAGCTAACTATGGCTACACCTTC.

As DNA, the CDR3 is TGTGCCAGCAGCTTTATAAAACAGGACCACTATGGCTACACCTTC. Translated, it gives CASSFIKQDHYGYTF. This chain joins TRBV5-6 and TRBJ1-2; tentatively, D is TRBD1 (5 bases). Germline V gene sequence: CDR1 SGHDT, CDR2 YYEEEE. There are 15 residues in the CDR3. Trimming left V 2 bases short and J 3 bases short, with 14 bases between.

The count of this clone is one. This chain links TRBV9 with TRBJ2-1, with 8 bases aligning to TRBD1. The germline V gene encodes CDR1 SGDLS and CDR2 YYNGEE. Trimming at V came to 0 bases and at J to 8 bases, leaving 7 bases not matched to a gene. This CDR3 spans 15 amino acids. In DNA form, the CDR3 reads TGTGCCAGCAGCGTAGAGTCAGGGGGCTATCATGAGCAGTTCTTC. Encoded protein: CASSVESGGYHEQFF.

This chain links TRBV7-3 with TRBJ2-2; D is undetermined. Trimming removed 5 bases at V and 0 bases at J, with 4 bases between. CDR1 is SGHTA, CDR2 FQGTGA, per germline. This CDR3 has 13 amino acids. The DNA of the CDR3 is TGTGCCAGCAGCCCCGCGAACACCGGGGAGCTGTTTTTT. Amino acid sequence: CASSPANTGELFF.

The V gene is TRBV6-5, the J gene TRBJ2-6, with 8 nucleotides matching TRBD1. V was clipped by 8 bases and J by 2 bases; unmatched bases: 5. This CDR3 is 15 amino acids long. Per germline, CDR1 MNHEY and CDR2 SVGAGI. The CDR3 DNA reads as TGTGCCAGCGGACCGACAGGGGCTGGGGCCAACGTCCTGACTTTC. Its translation: CASGPTGAGANVLTF.

The chain recombines TRBV5-1 with TRBJ2-2, with TRBD2 as a possible D gene (6 bases). The ends were cut back, 0 bases at V and 1 base at J, with 7 bases in the middle. Per germline, CDR1 SGHRS and CDR2 YFSETQ. The CDR3 is 15 amino acids. The CDR3 reads CASSLERVNTGELFF. CDR3 nucleotide sequence: TGCGCCAGCAGCTTGGAGCGGGTGAACACCGGGGAGCTGTTTTTT.